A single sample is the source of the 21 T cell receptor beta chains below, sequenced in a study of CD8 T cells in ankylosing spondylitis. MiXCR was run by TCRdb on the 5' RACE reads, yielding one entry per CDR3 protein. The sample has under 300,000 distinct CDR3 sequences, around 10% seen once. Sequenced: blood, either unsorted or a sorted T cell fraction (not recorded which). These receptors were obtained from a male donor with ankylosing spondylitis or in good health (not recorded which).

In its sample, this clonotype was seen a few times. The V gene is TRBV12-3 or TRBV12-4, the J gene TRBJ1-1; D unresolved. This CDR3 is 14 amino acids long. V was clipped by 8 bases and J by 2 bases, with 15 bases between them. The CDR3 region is CASGQYRLNTEAFF. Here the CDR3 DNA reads TGTGCCAGCGGCCAATACAGATTAAACACTGAAGCTTTCTTT.

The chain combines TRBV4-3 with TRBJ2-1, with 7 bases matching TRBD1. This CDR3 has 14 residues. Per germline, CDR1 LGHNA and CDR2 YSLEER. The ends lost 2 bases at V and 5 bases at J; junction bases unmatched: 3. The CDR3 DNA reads TGCGCCAGCAGCCAACCGGGACAGAACAATGAGCAGTTCTTC. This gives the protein CASSQPGQNNEQFF.

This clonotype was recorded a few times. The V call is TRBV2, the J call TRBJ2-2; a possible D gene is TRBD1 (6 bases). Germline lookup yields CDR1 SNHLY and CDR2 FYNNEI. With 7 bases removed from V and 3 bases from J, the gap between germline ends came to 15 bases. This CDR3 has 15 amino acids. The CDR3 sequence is CASTLTGRDTGELFF. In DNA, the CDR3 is TGTGCCAGCACGTTGACAGGCAGGGACACCGGGGAGCTGTTTTTT.

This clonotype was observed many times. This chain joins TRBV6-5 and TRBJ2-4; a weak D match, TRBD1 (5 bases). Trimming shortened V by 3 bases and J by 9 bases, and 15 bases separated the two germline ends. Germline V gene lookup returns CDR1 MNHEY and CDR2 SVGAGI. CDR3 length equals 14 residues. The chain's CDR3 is CASSYSGMGGIQYF. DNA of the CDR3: TGTGCCAGCAGTTATTCAGGGATGGGCGGCATTCAGTACTTC.

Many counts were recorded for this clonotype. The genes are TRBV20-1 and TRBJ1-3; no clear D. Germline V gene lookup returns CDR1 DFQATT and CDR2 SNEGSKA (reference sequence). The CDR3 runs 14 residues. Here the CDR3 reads CSARARASGNTIYF. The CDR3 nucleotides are TGCAGCGCCCGGGCTAGGGCCTCTGGAAACACCATATATTTT.

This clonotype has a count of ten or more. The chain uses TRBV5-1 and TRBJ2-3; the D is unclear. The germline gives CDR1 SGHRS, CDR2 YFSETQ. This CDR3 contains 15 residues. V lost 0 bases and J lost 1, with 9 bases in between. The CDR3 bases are TGCGCCAGCAGCTTGGGCCCAACTGGCACAGATACGCAGTATTTT. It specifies CASSLGPTGTDTQYF.

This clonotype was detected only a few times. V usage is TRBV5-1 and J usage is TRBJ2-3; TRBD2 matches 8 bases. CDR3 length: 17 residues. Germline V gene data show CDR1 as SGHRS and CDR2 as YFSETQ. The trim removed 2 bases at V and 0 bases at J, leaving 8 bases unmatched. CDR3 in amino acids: CASSLTDGGRSTDTQYF. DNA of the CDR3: TGCGCCAGCAGCTTAACCGACGGCGGGAGGAGCACAGATACGCAGTATTTT.

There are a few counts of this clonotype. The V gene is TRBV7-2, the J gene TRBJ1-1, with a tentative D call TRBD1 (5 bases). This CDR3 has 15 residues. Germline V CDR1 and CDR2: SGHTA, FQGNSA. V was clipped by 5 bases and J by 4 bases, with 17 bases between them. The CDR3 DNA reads TGTGCCAGCAGCCCCCTAGGGGTATTTAGCACTGAAGCTTTCTTT. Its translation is CASSPLGVFSTEAFF.

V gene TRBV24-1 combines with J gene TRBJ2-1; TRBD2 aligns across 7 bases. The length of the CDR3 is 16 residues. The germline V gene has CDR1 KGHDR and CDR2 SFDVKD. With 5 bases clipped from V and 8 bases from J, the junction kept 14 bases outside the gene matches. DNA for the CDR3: TGTGCCACCAGTGGTTGGAGTAGCGGGTCGTCCGATGAGCAGTTCTTC. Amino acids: CATSGWSSGSSDEQFF.

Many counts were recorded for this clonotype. Here the CDR3 reads CSASYVGPNQPQHF. Written as DNA, the CDR3 is TGCAGTGCTAGTTACGTGGGGCCCAATCAGCCCCAGCATTTT. The chain carries TRBV20-1 and TRBJ1-5, with D tentatively TRBD1 (5 bases). Trimming left V 3 bases short and J 3 bases short, with 12 bases between. CDR3 length: 14 residues. Germline values: CDR1 DFQATT, CDR2 SNEGSKA (reference sequence).

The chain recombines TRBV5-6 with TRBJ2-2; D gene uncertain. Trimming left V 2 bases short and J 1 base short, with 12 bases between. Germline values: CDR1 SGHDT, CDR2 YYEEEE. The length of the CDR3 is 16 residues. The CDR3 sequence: CASSFVLGQNTGELFF. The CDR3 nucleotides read TGTGCCAGCAGCTTTGTTTTGGGTCAGAACACCGGGGAGCTGTTTTTT. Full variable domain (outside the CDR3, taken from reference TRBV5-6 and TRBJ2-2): DAGVTQSPTHLIKTRGQQVTLRCSPKSGHDTVSWYQQALGQGPQFIFQYYEEEERQRGNFPDRFSGHQFPNYSSELNVNALLLGDSALYLCASSFVLGQNTGELFFGEGSRLTVL.

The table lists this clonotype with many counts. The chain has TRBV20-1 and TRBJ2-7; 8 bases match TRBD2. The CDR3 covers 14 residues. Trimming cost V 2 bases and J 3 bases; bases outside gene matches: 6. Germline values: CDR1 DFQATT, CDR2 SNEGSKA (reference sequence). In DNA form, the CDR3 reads TGCAGTGCTAGAACCGGGACTAGGGACTACGAGCAGTACTTC. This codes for CSARTGTRDYEQYF.

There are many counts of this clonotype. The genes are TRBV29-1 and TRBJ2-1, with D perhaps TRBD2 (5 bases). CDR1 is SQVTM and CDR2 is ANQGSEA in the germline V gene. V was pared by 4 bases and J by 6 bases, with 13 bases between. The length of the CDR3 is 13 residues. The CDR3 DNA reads TGCAGCGTTGGACGGAGTGGAGGCAATGAGCAGTTCTTC. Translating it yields CSVGRSGGNEQFF.

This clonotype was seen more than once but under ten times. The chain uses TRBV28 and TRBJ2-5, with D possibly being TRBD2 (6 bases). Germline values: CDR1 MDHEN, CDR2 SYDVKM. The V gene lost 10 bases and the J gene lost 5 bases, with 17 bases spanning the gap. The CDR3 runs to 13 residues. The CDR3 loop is CATRAGRRETQYF. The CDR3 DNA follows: TGTGCCACTAGGGCAGGGAGGAGGGAGACCCAGTACTTC.

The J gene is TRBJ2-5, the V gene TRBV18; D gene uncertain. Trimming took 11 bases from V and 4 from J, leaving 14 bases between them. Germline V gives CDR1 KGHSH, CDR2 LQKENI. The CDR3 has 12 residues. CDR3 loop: CAPSPRRETQYF. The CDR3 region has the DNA TGTGCCCCCTCACCAAGGAGAGAGACCCAGTACTTC.

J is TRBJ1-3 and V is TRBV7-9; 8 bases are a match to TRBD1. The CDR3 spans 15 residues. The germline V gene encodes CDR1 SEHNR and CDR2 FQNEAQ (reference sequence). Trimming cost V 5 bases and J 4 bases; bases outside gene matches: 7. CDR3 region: CASSIQGALGNTIYF. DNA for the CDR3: TGTGCCAGCAGCATCCAGGGGGCGCTGGGAAACACCATATATTTT. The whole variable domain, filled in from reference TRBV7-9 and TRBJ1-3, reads DTGVSQNPRHKITKRGQNVTFRCDPISEHNRLYWYRQTLGQGPEFLTYFQNEAQLEKSRLLSDRFSAERPKGSFSTLEIQRTEQGDSAMYLCASSIQGALGNTIYFGEGSWLTVV.

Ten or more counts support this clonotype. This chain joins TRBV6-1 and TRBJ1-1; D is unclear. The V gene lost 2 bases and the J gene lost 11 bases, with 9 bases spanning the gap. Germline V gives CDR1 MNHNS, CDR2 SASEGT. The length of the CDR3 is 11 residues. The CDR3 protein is CASSETRGAFF. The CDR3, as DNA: TGTGCCAGCAGTGAAACCAGAGGGGCTTTCTTT.

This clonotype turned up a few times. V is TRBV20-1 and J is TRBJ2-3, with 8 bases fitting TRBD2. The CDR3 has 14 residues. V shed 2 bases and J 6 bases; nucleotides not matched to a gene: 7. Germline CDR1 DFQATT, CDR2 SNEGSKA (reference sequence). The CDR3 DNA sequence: TGCAGTGCTAGAACGAGCGGGAGATGGGATACGCAGTATTTT. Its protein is CSARTSGRWDTQYF.

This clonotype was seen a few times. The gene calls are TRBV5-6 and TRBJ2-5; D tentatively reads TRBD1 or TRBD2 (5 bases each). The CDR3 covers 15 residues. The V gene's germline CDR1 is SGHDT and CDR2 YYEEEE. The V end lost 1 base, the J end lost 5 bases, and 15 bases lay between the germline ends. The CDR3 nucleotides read TGTGCCAGCAGCTTGAAGGGGCGGGCATGGGAGACCCAGTACTTC. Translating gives CASSLKGRAWETQYF.

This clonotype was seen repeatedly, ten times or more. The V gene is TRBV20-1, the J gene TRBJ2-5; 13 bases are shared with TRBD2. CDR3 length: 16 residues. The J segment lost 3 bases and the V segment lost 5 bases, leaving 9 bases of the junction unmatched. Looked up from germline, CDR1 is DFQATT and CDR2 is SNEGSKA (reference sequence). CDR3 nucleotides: TGCAGTGCTCTAGGGGGGACTAGCGGGATGGAAGAGACCCAGTACTTC. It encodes CSALGGTSGMEETQYF.

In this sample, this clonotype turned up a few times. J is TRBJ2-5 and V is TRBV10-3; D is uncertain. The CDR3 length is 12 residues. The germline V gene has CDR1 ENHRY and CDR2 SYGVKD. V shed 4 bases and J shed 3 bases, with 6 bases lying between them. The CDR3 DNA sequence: TGTGCCATCAGTGGACGGAAAGAGACCCAGTACTTC. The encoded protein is CAISGRKETQYF.